What follows describes a single T cell receptor (beta chain). Germline CDR1 SGHTA, CDR2 FQGNSA. CDR3 length: 15 residues. The V end lost 5 bases, the J end lost 0 bases, and 12 bases lay between the germline ends. The data originate from a study of cytomegalovirus exposure and HLA in healthy donors. Here immunoSEQ multiplex PCR was the method, and the copy in TCRdb shows in-frame clones only, minus some. Here the sample spans tens of thousands of clones, around 95% being singletons. J is TRBJ2-3 and V is TRBV7-2, with D tentatively TRBD2 (5 bases). The sample was PBMCs. The sequence came from a woman between 18 and 29 years old in good health and CMV-seronegative. CDR3: CASSRLTASTDTQYF. The CDR3 DNA follows: TGTGCCAGCAGCCGACTAACTGCGAGCACAGATACGCAGTATTTT. Variable domain in full (rest from reference TRBV7-2 and TRBJ2-3): GAGVSQSPSNKVTEKGKDVELRCDPISGHTALYWYRQSLGQGLEFLIYFQGNSAPDKSGLPSDRFSAERTGGSVSTLTIQRTQQEDSAVYLCASSRLTASTDTQYFGPGTRLTVL.